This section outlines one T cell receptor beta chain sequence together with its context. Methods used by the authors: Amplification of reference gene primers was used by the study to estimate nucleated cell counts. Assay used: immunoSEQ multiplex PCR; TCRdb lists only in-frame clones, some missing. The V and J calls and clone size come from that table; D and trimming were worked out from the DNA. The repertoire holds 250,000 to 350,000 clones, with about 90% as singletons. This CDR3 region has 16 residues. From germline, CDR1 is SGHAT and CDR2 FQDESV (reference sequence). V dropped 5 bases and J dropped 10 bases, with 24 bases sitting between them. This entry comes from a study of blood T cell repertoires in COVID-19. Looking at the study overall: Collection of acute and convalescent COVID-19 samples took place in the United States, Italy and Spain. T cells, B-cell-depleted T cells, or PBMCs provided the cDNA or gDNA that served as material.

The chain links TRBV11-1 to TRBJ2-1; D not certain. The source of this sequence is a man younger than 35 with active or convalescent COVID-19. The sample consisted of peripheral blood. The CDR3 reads CASSQEPKPQASEQFF. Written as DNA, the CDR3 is TGTGCCAGCAGCCAAGAACCAAAGCCGCAGGCATCCGAGCAGTTCTTC.